Presented here are 15 T cell receptor beta chains from one specimen sequenced in a study of T cells expressing NK-cell markers. Using the 5' RACE reads, TCRdb records one entry per CDR3 protein without DNA. The sample table includes some 460,000 distinct CDR3 sequences. The sample comprised blood T cells: a sorted CD56 or NKG2C T cell subset, CD4+ or CD8+ T cells, or bulk PBMC T cells (not recorded which). These receptors originate from a woman in her 50s in good health.

This sequence joins TRBV27 and TRBJ1-2. CDR1 is MNHEY, CDR2 SMNVEV, per germline (reference sequence). The CDR3 consists of 16 residues. The CDR3 spells CASSFLTQLANYGYTF.

This chain uses TRBV2 with TRBJ2-1; TCRdb's D call, TRBD1, is unchecked because there is no DNA. CDR1 SNHLY and CDR2 FYNNEI come from the germline V gene. The CDR3 is 15 residues long. The CDR3 reads CASSGDGGYSNEQFF.

This chain joins TRBV4-1 and TRBJ2-1; TCRdb selects TRBD1, and the lack of DNA leaves this call unchecked. The CDR3 loop spans 15 amino acids. Germline CDR1 and CDR2: MGHRA and YSYEKL. The CDR3 region is CASSIVRDPNNEQFF.

The CDR3 region is CASSGRRGTSGRGPYNEQFF. The chain links TRBV11-2 to TRBJ2-1; without DNA, the TCRdb call of TRBD2 cannot be checked. Germline CDR1 reads SGHAT; CDR2 reads FQNNGV. This CDR3 has 20 residues.

The chain links TRBV6-6 to TRBJ1-3; the TCRdb D gene call, TRBD1, has no DNA to confirm it. Germline CDR1 is MNHNY and CDR2 is SVGAGI (reference sequence). The CDR3 loop spans 16 amino acids. The CDR3 protein is CASSYSTPASGNTIYF.

The chain uses TRBV3-1 and TRBJ2-4; TCRdb indicates TRBD1, and absent DNA this call remains unverified. Germline assignment: CDR1 LGHDT and CDR2 YNNKEL (reference sequence). The CDR3 spans 18 residues. Here the CDR3 reads CASSHLVARGHRENIQYF.

The CDR3: CASSPQPAPPRPDTQYF. The J gene is TRBJ2-3, the V gene TRBV7-9; the TCRdb call, TRBD1, lacks DNA for checking. Per germline, CDR1 SEHNR and CDR2 FQNEAQ (reference sequence). This CDR3 has 17 residues.

The chain carries TRBV20-1 and TRBJ2-5; TCRdb reports TRBD1, a call that lacks DNA to check it against. This CDR3 contains 13 residues. Germline V lookup: CDR1 DFQATT, CDR2 SNEGSKA (reference sequence). The CDR3 loop reads CSEGTGVQETQYF.

This chain uses TRBV7-9 with TRBJ2-2; no DNA is available, so the TRBD2 call from TCRdb remains unchecked. Germline CDR1 is SEHNR and CDR2 is FQNEAQ (reference sequence). This CDR3 is built from 19 residues. CDR3 region: CASSFPRTSGRSNTGELFF.

The V call is TRBV12-3 or TRBV12-4, the J call TRBJ1-4; the TRBD1 assignment by TCRdb is unverifiable without DNA. This CDR3 is 14 amino acids long. This chain's CDR3 is CASSLSPMVEKLFF.

The chain links TRBV20-1 to TRBJ1-2; the TCRdb D gene call, TRBD1, has no DNA to confirm it. Germline CDR1 and CDR2: DFQATT and SNEGSKA (reference sequence). The CDR3 covers 12 residues. Here the CDR3 reads CSARGDVYGYTF.

The V call is TRBV20-1, the J call TRBJ1-2. The CDR3 covers 14 residues. The germline V gene has CDR1 DFQATT and CDR2 SNEGSKA (reference sequence). Here the CDR3 reads CSARDQNSNYGYTF.

The J gene is TRBJ2-4, the V gene TRBV9; the TCRdb call, TRBD1, lacks DNA for checking. Germline V gives CDR1 SGDLS, CDR2 YYNGEE. The CDR3 length is 15 residues. CDR3 region: CASSGGGTGENIQYF.

The chain has TRBV29-1 and TRBJ2-7; TCRdb picks TRBD1, but there is no DNA to check that call. Germline V CDR1 and CDR2: SQVTM, ANQGSEA. The length of the CDR3 is 13 residues. The CDR3 region is CSAGTGRSYEQYF.

The chain has TRBV12-5 and TRBJ2-7; TCRdb picks TRBD2, but there is no DNA to check that call. CDR3 length: 15 amino acids. CDR1 is LGHNT and CDR2 is FRNRAP in the germline V gene. CDR3 loop: CASGPSGRSSYEQYF.